Below, 15 T cell receptor beta chains from the same sample are listed, as sequenced in a study of T cell repertoires in cytomegalovirus infection. TCRdb ran MiXCR on the reads and lists one entry per CDR3 protein. This sample has approximately 550,000 distinct CDR3 sequences; 16% occur once, and the top ten carry roughly a quarter. The specimen was CD8+ T cells from PBMCs. These TCRs come from a human donor in good health (CMV status not recorded). Some clones in this sample may be carry-over from other donors' samples.

Of note for this clonotype: The junction shows a germline mismatch at one end, possibly a read error. CDR3 in DNA: TGTGCTCGTGGTTTGGAGGGCAGGGCAGAAAAACTGTTTTTT. Its translation: CARGLEGRAEKLFF. This chain joins TRBV12-5 and TRBJ1-4, with a possible D match to TRBD1 (5 bases). The length of the CDR3 is 14 residues. Looked up from germline, CDR1 is LGHNT and CDR2 is FRNRAP.

This clonotype was detected only a few times. In DNA, the CDR3 is TGTGCCACCAGTGCCCCGGGAACTGAAGCTTTCTTT. As protein: CATSAPGTEAFF. V and J are TRBV24-1 and TRBJ1-1; D gene unclear. CDR1 is KGHDR, CDR2 SFDVKD, per germline. Trimming cost V 5 bases and J 5 bases, with 8 bases left between them. The CDR3 contains 12 residues.

This clonotype was counted at least ten times. This chain uses TRBV7-6 with TRBJ2-7, with unresolved D. Trimming removed 2 bases from V and 1 base from J, with 12 bases in between. The CDR3 is 15 residues long. The germline V gene encodes CDR1 SGHVS and CDR2 FNYEAQ. The CDR3, as DNA: TGTGCCAGCAGCTTATCCGACCTAGGGTCCTACGAGCAGTACTTC. This encodes CASSLSDLGSYEQYF.

This clonotype was seen only a few times. The chain combines TRBV9 with TRBJ2-7; D not resolved. This CDR3 is 15 amino acids long. Germline assignment: CDR1 SGDLS and CDR2 YYNGEE. V was shortened by 0 bases and J by 1 base, with 11 bases between the two germline ends. CDR3 in DNA: TGTGCCAGCAGCGTAGATGACGGAAAGTCCTACGAGCAGTACTTC. Its protein is CASSVDDGKSYEQYF.

Comment on this clonotype: This may stem from a read error, because a much larger clone lies one nucleotide away. The rearrangement uses TRBV12-3 or TRBV12-4 and TRBJ1-1, with D perhaps TRBD1 (6 bases). This CDR3 is 15 amino acids long. The CDR3 bases are TGTGCCAGCCCCTACGACAGGATGATGAACACTGAATCTTTCTTT. Its protein is CASPYDRMMNTESFF.

The CDR3 nucleotides are TGTGCCAGCAGCTTAGCCTTCGGACAGGGGGCATTTAATGGCAATCAGCCCCAGCATTTT. Translating it yields CASSLAFGQGAFNGNQPQHF. The V call is TRBV7-9, the J call TRBJ1-5; 11 positions agree with TRBD1. Trimming removed 0 bases from V and 2 bases from J; junction bases left unmatched: 12. CDR3 length equals 20 residues. Germline V gene lookup returns CDR1 SEHNR and CDR2 FQNEAQ (reference sequence).

This clonotype came up once. The gene calls are TRBV10-3 and TRBJ2-7, with TRBD1 matching 9 bases. Germline-derived CDR1 and CDR2 are ENHRY and SYGVKD. Germline trimming cut 6 bases from V and 9 bases from J; bases unmatched to any gene: 15. The CDR3 covers 15 residues. CDR3 nucleotide sequence: TGTGCCATCAGCGACTCGGGACAGGGCACCTACTTGCAGTACTTC. This gives the protein CAISDSGQGTYLQYF.

This clonotype was detected ten times or more. The chain carries TRBV27 and TRBJ1-5, with 7 bases that match TRBD1. The germline gives CDR1 MNHEY, CDR2 SMNVEV (reference sequence). J was trimmed by 4 bases and V by 0 bases; bases with no gene match: 3. The CDR3 extends over 15 amino acids. CDR3 nucleotide sequence: TGTGCCAGCAGTTTATCGAGGGGGCGGAATCAGCCCCAGCATTTT. Amino acid sequence: CASSLSRGRNQPQHF.

Of note for this clonotype: This may stem from a read error, because a much larger clone lies one nucleotide away. CDR3 sequence (DNA): TGTGCCAGCAGCCTCGTTGAGCGGAACACCGGGGAGCTGTTTTTT. It encodes CASSLVERNTGELFF. The J gene is TRBJ2-2, the V gene TRBV7-9; D unclear. Germline assignment: CDR1 SEHNR and CDR2 FQNEAQ (reference sequence). This CDR3 region has 15 residues. Trimming took off 5 bases at V and 1 base at J, with 11 bases between the two ends.

Many counts were recorded for this clonotype. The V gene is TRBV7-9, the J gene TRBJ1-5; D is unresolved. Germline V gene data show CDR1 as SEHNR and CDR2 as FQNEAQ (reference sequence). The CDR3 consists of 12 residues. The V and J ends lost 2 bases and 9 bases respectively, with 8 bases between them. The CDR3 is CASSLSTWPQHF. In DNA, the CDR3 is TGTGCCAGCAGCTTATCGACGTGGCCCCAGCATTTT.

This clonotype has a count of ten or more. The chain couples TRBV20-1 to TRBJ2-7; TRBD2 is a possible D gene (5 bases). CDR1 and CDR2 (germline): DFQATT, SNEGSKA (reference sequence). Trimming shortened V by 2 bases and J by 3 bases, and 11 bases separated the two germline ends. CDR3 size: 13 residues. The CDR3 coding sequence is TGCAGTGCTAGAAGGCTAGCCTTCTACGAGCAGTACTTC. Amino acid sequence: CSARRLAFYEQYF.

This clonotype has just a few counts. The gene calls are TRBV5-1 and TRBJ2-1, with TRBD2 matching 7 bases. This CDR3 region has 15 residues. CDR1 SGHRS and CDR2 YFSETQ come from the germline V gene. V lost 3 bases and J lost 3; bases outside the gene matches: 6. The CDR3 DNA reads as TGCGCCAGCAGCTCCTCCGGGACTAACTACAATGAGCAGTTCTTC. Amino acids: CASSSSGTNYNEQFF.

This clonotype was detected ten times or more. This sequence joins TRBV11-2 and TRBJ2-1; the D gene is possibly TRBD2 (6 bases). The V and J ends lost 0 bases and 0 bases respectively, with 12 bases between them. CDR3 length: 17 residues. CDR1 is SGHAT and CDR2 is FQNNGV in the germline V gene. CDR3 sequence: CASSLDRGRTSYNEQFF. CDR3 bases: TGTGCCAGCAGCTTAGATCGGGGGAGGACCTCCTACAATGAGCAGTTCTTC.

The CDR3 sequence: CASSVAADRGLIYGYTF. The CDR3 nucleotides read TGTGCCAGCAGCGTAGCAGCCGACAGGGGGCTGATCTATGGCTACACCTTC. The V and J genes are TRBV9 and TRBJ1-2, with TRBD1 matching over 10 bases. Germline assignment: CDR1 SGDLS and CDR2 YYNGEE. The CDR3 runs 17 residues. Losses at the gene ends were 0 bases for V and 4 bases for J; bases not matched to a gene: 9.

The V and J genes are TRBV2 and TRBJ1-5; TRBD1 matches at 9 bases. Germline CDR1 reads SNHLY; CDR2 reads FYNNEI. Unmatched junction bases numbered 7, after V lost 6 bases and J lost 1 base. The CDR3 has 16 amino acids. The CDR3 DNA follows: TGTGCCAGCAGCGAGGGACAGGGAGTAAGCAATCAGCCCCAGCATTTT. It specifies CASSEGQGVSNQPQHF.